The clone carrying this T cell receptor (beta chain) was counted once. Its target is unknown. The germline gives CDR1 MNHEY, CDR2 SVGEGT. This CDR3 has 16 amino acids. V lost 5 bases to trimming and J lost 8 bases; unmatched junction nucleotides: 8. The data stem from a study of blood T cells in healthy people across ages. Overall study context: Capture by template switching was about one barcoded beta molecule per two T cells.

Whole-study results and caveats: Older age went with lower TCR beta diversity per million T cells, in a roughly linear way.

Alongside a J-beta primer mix, a sample-barcoded 5' primer served in a second PCR lasting about 6 to 12 cycles. A 12-random-nucleotide template-switch adaptor tagged each cDNA molecule. MiXCR, run by TCRdb on the 5' RACE reads, gives a single entry per CDR3 protein. The repertoire holds hundreds of thousands of distinct CDR3 sequences, approximately 53% seen once, with 20% to 30% in the top ten. This sequence joins TRBV6-2 or TRBV6-3 and TRBJ2-1; 14 nucleotides match TRBD2. The sequence came from a man aged 40-49 years in good health. The source material was blood. The CDR3 nucleotides read TGTGCCAGCAGTGACGGGACTAGCGGGAGTTTCGATGAGCAGTTCTTC. Protein: CASSDGTSGSFDEQFF.